This paragraph reports one T cell receptor (beta chain). Its antigen remains unknown. TCRdb's copy holds only in-frame clones and misses some; the assay was immunoSEQ multiplex PCR. The table has approximately 220,000 clones, about 90% seen once; the top ten hold around 1%. These data are taken from a study of cytomegalovirus exposure and HLA in healthy donors. Study-wide background: The approximately 720 first-cohort repertoires and the 130 or so validation repertoires shared the same platform, a later analysis reported. Notes on the study in general: Subsequent analysis found a tendency for first-cohort TCR clusters to co-occur within the 90 to 150 validation repertoires. Cytomegalovirus-associated status was assigned to 164 TCR beta chains.

The CDR3 runs to 15 residues. Germline assignment: CDR1 MNHNS and CDR2 SASEGT. V was cut by 4 bases and J by 8 bases, with 18 bases left in between. The chain employs TRBV6-1 and TRBJ2-1; either TRBD1 or TRBD2 may fit D (5 bases each). Input material: PBMCs. The clonotype was recovered from a young woman in good health and CMV-seronegative. Here the CDR3 reads CASSVATADRHEQFF. The CDR3 region has the DNA TGTGCCAGCAGTGTAGCGACAGCCGATAGGCATGAGCAGTTCTTC.